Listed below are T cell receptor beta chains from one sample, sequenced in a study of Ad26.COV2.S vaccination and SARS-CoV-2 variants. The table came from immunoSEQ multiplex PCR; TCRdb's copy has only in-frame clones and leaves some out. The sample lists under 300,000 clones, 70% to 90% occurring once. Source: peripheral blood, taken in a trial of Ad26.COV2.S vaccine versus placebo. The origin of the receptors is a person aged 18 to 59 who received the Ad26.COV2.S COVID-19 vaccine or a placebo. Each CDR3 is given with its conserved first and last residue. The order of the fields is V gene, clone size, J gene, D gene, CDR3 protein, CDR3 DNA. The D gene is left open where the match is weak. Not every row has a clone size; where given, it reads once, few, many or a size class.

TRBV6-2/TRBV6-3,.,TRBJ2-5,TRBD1,CASSKQGAKETQYF,TGTGCCAGCAGTAAACAGGGGGCCAAAGAGACCCAGTACTTC
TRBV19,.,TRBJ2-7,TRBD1,CASSDRLSEQYF,TGTGCCAGCTCGGACAGGCTGTCCGAGCAGTACTTC
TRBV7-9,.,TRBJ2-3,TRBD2,CASSLGRTTSGGVADTQYF,TGTGCCAGCAGCTTAGGTCGGACGACTAGCGGGGGGGTGGCAGATACGCAGTATTTT
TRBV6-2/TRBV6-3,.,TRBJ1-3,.,CASSQLGQPYSGNTIYF,TGTGCCAGCAGTCAACTCGGACAGCCGTACTCTGGAAACACCATATATTTT
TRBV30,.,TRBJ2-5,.,CAWSVPRETQYF,TGTGCCTGGAGTGTACCCCGAGAGACCCAGTACTTC
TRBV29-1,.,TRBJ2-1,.,CSGGGGSYNEQFF,TGCAGCGGAGGGGGGGGCTCCTACAATGAGCAGTTCTTC
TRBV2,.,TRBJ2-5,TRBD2,CASSETSGAPGTQYF,TGTGCCAGCAGTGAGACTAGCGGGGCCCCGGGGACCCAGTACTTC
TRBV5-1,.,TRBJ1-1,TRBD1,CASSLAYRGTTEAFF,TGCGCCAGCAGCTTGGCCTACAGGGGTACCACTGAAGCTTTCTTT
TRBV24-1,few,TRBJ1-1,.,CATSDSSGGGTEAFF,TGTGCCACCAGTGATTCCTCCGGTGGGGGCACTGAAGCTTTCTTT
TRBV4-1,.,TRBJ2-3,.,CASSRRGVNTDTQYF,TGCGCCAGCAGCCGGCGGGGCGTCAACACAGATACGCAGTATTTT
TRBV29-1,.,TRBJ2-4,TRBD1,CSVLTGGKNIQYF,TGCAGCGTTTTAACAGGGGGGAAAAACATTCAGTACTTC
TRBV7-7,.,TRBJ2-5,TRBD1,CASSLALVRGLKETQYF,TGTGCCAGCAGCTTAGCGTTGGTCAGGGGGCTTAAAGAGACCCAGTACTTC
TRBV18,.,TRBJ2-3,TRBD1,CASTKWTGLSTDTQYF,TGTGCCAGCACTAAGTGGACAGGGCTTAGCACAGATACGCAGTATTTT